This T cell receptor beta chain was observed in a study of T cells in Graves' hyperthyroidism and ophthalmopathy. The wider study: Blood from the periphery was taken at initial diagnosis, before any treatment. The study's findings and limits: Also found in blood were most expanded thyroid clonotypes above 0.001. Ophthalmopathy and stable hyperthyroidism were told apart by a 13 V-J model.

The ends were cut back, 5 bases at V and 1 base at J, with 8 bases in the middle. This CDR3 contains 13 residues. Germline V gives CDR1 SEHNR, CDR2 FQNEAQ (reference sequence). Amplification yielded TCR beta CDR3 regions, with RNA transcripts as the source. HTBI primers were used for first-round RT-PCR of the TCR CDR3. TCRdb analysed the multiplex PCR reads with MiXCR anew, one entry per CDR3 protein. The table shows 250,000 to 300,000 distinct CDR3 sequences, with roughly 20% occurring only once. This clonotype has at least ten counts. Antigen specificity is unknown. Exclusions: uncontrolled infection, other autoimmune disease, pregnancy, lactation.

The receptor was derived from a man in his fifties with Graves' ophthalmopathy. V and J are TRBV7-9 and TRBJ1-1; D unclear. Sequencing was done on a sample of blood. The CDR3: CASSKDGNTEAFF. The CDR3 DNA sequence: TGTGCCAGCAGCAAGGACGGGAACACTGAAGCTTTCTTT. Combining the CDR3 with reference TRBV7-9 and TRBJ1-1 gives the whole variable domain DTGVSQNPRHKITKRGQNVTFRCDPISEHNRLYWYRQTLGQGPEFLTYFQNEAQLEKSRLLSDRFSAERPKGSFSTLEIQRTEQGDSAMYLCASSKDGNTEAFFGQGTRLTVV.